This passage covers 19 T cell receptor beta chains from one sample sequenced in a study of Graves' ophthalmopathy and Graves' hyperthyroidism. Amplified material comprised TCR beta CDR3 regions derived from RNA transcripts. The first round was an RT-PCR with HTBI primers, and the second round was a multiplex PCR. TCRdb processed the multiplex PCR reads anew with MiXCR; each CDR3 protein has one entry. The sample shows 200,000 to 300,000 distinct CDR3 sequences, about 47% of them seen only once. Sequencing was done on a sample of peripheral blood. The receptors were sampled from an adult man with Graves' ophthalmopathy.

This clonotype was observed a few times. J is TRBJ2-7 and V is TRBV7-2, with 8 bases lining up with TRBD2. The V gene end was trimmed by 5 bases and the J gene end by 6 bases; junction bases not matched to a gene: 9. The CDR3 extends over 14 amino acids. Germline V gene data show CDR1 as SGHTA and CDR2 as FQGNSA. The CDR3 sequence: CASSATQAGVEQYF. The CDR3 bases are TGTGCCAGCAGCGCGACACAAGCGGGAGTCGAGCAGTACTTC.

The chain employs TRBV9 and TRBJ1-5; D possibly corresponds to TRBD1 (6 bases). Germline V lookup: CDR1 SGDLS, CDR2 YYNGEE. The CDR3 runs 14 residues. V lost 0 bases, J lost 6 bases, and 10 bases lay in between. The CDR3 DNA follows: TGTGCCAGCAGCGTAGAGGGGGGGTCTCAGCCCCAGCATTTT. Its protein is CASSVEGGSQPQHF.

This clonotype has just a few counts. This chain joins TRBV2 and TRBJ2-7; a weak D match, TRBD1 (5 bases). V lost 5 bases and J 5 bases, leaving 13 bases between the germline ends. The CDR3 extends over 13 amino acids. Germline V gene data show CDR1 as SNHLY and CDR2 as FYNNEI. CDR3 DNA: TGTGCCAGCAGTCCAGACAGCCCCAACGAGCAGTACTTC. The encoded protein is CASSPDSPNEQYF. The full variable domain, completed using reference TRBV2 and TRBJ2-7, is EPEVTQTPSHQVTQMGQEVILRCVPISNHLYFYWYRQILGQKVEFLVSFYNNEISEKSEIFDDQFSVERPDGSNFTLKIRSTKLEDSAMYFCASSPDSPNEQYFGPGTRLTVT.

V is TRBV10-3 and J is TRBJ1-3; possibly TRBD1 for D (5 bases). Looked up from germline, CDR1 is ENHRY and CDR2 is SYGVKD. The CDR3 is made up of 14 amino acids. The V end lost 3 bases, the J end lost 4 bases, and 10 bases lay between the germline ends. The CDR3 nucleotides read TGTGCCATCAGTGAAGGGACGAGGGGAAACACCATATATTTT. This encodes CAISEGTRGNTIYF.

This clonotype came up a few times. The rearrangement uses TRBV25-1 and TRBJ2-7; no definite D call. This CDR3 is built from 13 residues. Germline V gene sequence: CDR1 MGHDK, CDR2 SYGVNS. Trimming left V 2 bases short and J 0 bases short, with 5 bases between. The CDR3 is CASSEPRSYEQYF. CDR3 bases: TGTGCCAGCAGTGAACCGCGCTCCTACGAGCAGTACTTC.

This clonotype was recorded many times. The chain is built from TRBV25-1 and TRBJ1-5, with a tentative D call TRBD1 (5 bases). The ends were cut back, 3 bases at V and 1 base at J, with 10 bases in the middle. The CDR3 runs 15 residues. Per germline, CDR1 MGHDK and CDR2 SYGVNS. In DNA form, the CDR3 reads TGTGCCAGCAGTGAGCAGGGTTACAGCAATCAGCCCCAGCATTTT. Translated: CASSEQGYSNQPQHF.

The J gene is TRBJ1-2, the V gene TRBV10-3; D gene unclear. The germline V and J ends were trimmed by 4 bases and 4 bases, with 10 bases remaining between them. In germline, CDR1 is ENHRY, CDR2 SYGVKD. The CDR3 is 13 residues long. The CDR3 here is CAISAAPGYGYTF. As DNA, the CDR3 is TGTGCCATCAGTGCCGCACCAGGCTATGGCTACACCTTC.

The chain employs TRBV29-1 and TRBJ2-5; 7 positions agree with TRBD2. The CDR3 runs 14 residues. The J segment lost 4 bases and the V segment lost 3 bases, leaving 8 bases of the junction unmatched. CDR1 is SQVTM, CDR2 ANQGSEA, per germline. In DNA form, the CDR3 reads TGCAGCGTTGAGGGGGACTATGGGAGAGAGACCCAGTACTTC. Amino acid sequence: CSVEGDYGRETQYF.

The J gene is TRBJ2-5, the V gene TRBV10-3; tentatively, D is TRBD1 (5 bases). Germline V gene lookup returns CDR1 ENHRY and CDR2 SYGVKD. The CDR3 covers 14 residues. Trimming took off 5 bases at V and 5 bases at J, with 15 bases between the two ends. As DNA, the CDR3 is TGTGCCATCAGTACCAGGGCCGATGGGGAGACCCAGTACTTC. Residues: CAISTRADGETQYF.

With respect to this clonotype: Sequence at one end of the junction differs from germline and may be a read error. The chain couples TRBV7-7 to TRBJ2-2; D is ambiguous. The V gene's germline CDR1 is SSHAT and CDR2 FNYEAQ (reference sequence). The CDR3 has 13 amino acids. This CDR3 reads CASSFQETGELFF. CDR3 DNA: TGTGCTAGCAGCTTTCAGGAAACCGGGGAGCTGTTTTTT.

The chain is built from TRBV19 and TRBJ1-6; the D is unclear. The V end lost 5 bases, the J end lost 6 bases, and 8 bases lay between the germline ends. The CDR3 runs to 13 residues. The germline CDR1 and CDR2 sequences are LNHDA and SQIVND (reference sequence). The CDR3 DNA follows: TGTGCCAGTAGTGTGCGGGGTAATTCACCCCTCCACTTT. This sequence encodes CASSVRGNSPLHF.

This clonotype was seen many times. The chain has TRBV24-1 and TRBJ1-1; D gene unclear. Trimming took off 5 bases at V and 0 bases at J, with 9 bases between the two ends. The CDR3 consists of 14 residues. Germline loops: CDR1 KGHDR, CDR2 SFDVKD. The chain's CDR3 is CATSGGQMNTEAFF. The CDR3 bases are TGTGCCACCAGTGGTGGGCAGATGAACACTGAAGCTTTCTTT.

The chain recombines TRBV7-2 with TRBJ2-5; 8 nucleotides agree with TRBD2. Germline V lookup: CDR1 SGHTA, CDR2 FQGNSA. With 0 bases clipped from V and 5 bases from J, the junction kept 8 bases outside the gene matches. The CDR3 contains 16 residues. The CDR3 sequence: CASSLASGTGGETQYF. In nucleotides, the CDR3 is TGTGCCAGCAGCTTAGCTAGCGGGACGGGCGGGGAGACCCAGTACTTC.

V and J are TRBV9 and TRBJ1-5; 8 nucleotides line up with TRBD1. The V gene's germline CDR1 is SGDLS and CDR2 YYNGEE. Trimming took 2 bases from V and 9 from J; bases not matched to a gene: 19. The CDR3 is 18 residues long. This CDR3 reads CASSVGQGRRWEWGPQHF. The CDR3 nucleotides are TGTGCCAGCAGCGTTGGACAGGGAAGAAGATGGGAGTGGGGGCCCCAGCATTTT.

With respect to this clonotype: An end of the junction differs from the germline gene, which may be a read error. The CDR3 is CASSLREVLEQYF. DNA for the CDR3: TGTGCCAGCAGTTTACGGGAGGTTCTCGAGCAGTACTTC. V usage is TRBV10-3 and J usage is TRBJ2-7; the match to TRBD2 covers 7 bases. The CDR3 is 13 residues long. CDR1 and CDR2 (germline): ENHRY, SYGVKD.

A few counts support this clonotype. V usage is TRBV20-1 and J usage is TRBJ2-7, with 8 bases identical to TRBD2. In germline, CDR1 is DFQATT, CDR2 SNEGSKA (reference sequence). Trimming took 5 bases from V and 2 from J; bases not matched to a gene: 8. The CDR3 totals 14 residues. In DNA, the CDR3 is TGCAGTGCTCCCGGTAGCGGGATAGCCTACGAGCAGTACTTC. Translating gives CSAPGSGIAYEQYF.

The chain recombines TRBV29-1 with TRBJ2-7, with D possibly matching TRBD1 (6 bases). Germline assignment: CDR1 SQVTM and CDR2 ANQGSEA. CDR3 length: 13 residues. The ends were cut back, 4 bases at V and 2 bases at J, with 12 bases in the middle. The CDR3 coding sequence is TGCAGCGTTGGGACACAGGGTCCCTACGAGCAGTACTTC. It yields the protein CSVGTQGPYEQYF.

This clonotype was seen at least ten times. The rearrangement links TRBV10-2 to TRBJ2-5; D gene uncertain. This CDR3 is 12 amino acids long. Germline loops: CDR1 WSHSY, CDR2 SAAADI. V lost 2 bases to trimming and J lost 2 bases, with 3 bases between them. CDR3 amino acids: CASSEPQETQYF. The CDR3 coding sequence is TGCGCCAGCAGTGAGCCGCAAGAGACCCAGTACTTC.

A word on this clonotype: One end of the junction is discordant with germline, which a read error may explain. CDR3 bases: TGCAGCGTTTTGACCTCTGGGGCCAACGTCCCGACTTTC. Translated: CSVLTSGANVPTF. The chain employs TRBV29-1 and TRBJ2-6, with a possible D match to TRBD1 (5 bases). This CDR3 has 13 amino acids. Germline V gives CDR1 SQVTM, CDR2 ANQGSEA. Full variable domain (remainder filled in from reference TRBV29-1 and TRBJ2-6): SAVISQKPSRDICQRGTSLTIQCQVDSQVTMMFWYRQQPGQSLTLIATANQGSEATYESGFVIDKFPISRPNLTFSTLTVSNMSPEDSSIYLCSVLTSGANVPTFGAGSRLTVL.